The rows below give T cell receptor beta chains drawn from one sample of a study of T cell responses to AZD1222 COVID-19 vaccine. Clones were sequenced by immunoSEQ multiplex PCR, and TCRdb holds only the in-frame ones, with some missing. The sample lists fewer than 120,000 clones, roughly 85% occurring once. The sample in question was peripheral blood, obtained on day 0 of AZD1222 vaccination. The receptor source for this set is an adult in good health. Each CDR3 is given with its conserved first and last residue. D genes are given only for firm matches. Clone size is not always given. Where it is, it says once, few, many or a class for expanded clones.

cdr3_length d_call clone_size j_call v_call cdr3_nt cdr3_aa
13 NA NA TRBJ2-3 TRBV28 TGTGCCAGCAACGTCGCCCCGACAAATACGCAGTATTTT CASNVAPTNTQYF
14 TRBD2 NA TRBJ2-7 TRBV2 TGTGCCAGCAGTGCTAGCGGCAGCTCCTACGAGCAGTACTTC CASSASGSSYEQYF
16 TRBD1 NA TRBJ2-2 TRBV25-1 TGTGCCAGCAGTGACTTAAGGACAGGCCCGGCCGGGGAGCTGTTTTTT CASSDLRTGPAGELFF
14 NA NA TRBJ2-1 TRBV21-1 TGTGCCAGTCCCGGGCGGGAGGCCCACAATGAGCAGTTCTTC CASPGREAHNEQFF
15 NA NA TRBJ1-5 TRBV5-5 TGTGCCAGCAGCTTTGCGGGGGGCCTCAATCAGCCCCAGCATTTT CASSFAGGLNQPQHF
16 NA NA TRBJ1-4 TRBV4-2 TGTGCCAGCAGCCAAGCTTACGGGTCAACTAATGAAAAACTGTTTTTT CASSQAYGSTNEKLFF
12 NA NA TRBJ1-2 TRBV28 TGTGCCAGCAGTTCGGGTCCCTATGGCTACACCTTC CASSSGPYGYTF
12 NA NA TRBJ2-1 TRBV30 TGTGCCTGGAGTGTATCGGGGATTGAGCAGTTCTTC CAWSVSGIEQFF
13 TRBD1 NA TRBJ2-1 TRBV4-1 TGCGCCAGCAGCTCGGACAGGTACAATGAGCAGTTCTTC CASSSDRYNEQFF
15 NA NA TRBJ1-2 TRBV5-1 TGCGCCAGCAGCTTCTCCCAGGGGTCCCCCTTCGGCTACACCTTC CASSFSQGSPFGYTF
15 TRBD2 NA TRBJ2-1 TRBV27 TGTGCCAGCAGTTTAATTAGCGGGAGATGGAATGAGCAGTTCTTC CASSLISGRWNEQFF
14 TRBD1 NA TRBJ1-1 TRBV5-1 TGCGCCAGCAGCTTGGCGGCAGGGGGCACTGAAGCTTTCTTT CASSLAAGGTEAFF
16 NA once TRBJ1-5 TRBV24-1 TGTGCCACCAGTGACTCATCGGAACCTAGCAATCAGCCCCAGCATTTT CATSDSSEPSNQPQHF
13 NA NA TRBJ1-1 TRBV2 TGTGCCAGCAGTGAGAACTGGGGAACTGAAGCTTTCTTT CASSENWGTEAFF
14 NA NA TRBJ1-4 TRBV3-1/TRBV3-2 TGTGCCAGCAGCCAAGTCAGGGGTAATGAAAAACTGTTTTTT CASSQVRGNEKLFF
14 NA NA TRBJ1-6 TRBV28 TGTGCCAGCAGCCCGGGACTTCTAGGTTCACCCCTCCACTTT CASSPGLLGSPLHF
14 NA NA TRBJ1-5 TRBV7-9 TGTGCCAGCAGCTTAGGCGGGGCGGAGCAGCCCCAGCATTTT CASSLGGAEQPQHF
14 NA NA TRBJ1-2 TRBV19 TGTGCCAGTAGTCAGGACCTAGCTAACTATGGCTACACCTTC CASSQDLANYGYTF
16 TRBD2 NA TRBJ2-7 TRBV2 TGTGCCCAGAGGGCTCCGGGGGGGAAGAACTTCTACGAGCAGTACTTC CAQRAPGGKNFYEQYF
16 NA NA TRBJ1-5 TRBV5-8 TGTGCCAGCAGCTTGGGTAAGGGAAATAGCAATCAGCCCCAGCATTTT CASSLGKGNSNQPQHF
11 NA NA TRBJ1-1 TRBV5-3 TGTGCCAGAATCAAGGGGACTGAAGCTTTCTTT CARIKGTEAFF
17 NA NA TRBJ2-7 TRBV18 TGTGCCAGCTCCCCCCCAAGCATAGGAGGCGATCAACGTGTGCAGTACTTC CASSPPSIGGDQRVQYF
15 TRBD1 NA TRBJ1-1 TRBV5-1 TGCGCCAGCAGCACCGACCGGGACAGCCCCACTGAAGCTTTCTTT CASSTDRDSPTEAFF
21 TRBD2 NA TRBJ2-4 TRBV4-1 TGCGCCAGCAGCCATAGAACGCCGGGACTAGCGGGAGGGGCAGCCAAAAACATTCAGTACTTC CASSHRTPGLAGGAAKNIQYF
16 TRBD2 few TRBJ2-2 TRBV5-1 TGCGCCAGCAGCTTCCCGACCGGGGAGGGCACCGGGGAGCTGTTTTTT CASSFPTGEGTGELFF